The next 26 T cell receptor beta chains were all read from a single sample in a study of T-cell reconstitution after alpha-beta-depleted transplantation in children. As it was prepared, the TCRbeta library received unique molecular identifiers. TCRdb re-called the PCR reads with MiXCR, one entry per CDR3 protein. The sample includes about 540,000 distinct CDR3 sequences, 18% of them seen just once. This material consisted of PBMCs from the stem cell graft donor, taken from the stem cell graft. Receptor source: a human donor who donated a stem cell graft to a child with acute lymphoblastic leukemia.

V usage is TRBV27 and J usage is TRBJ1-5; 7 bases map to TRBD1. CDR1 is MNHEY and CDR2 is SMNVEV in the germline V gene (reference sequence). The trim removed 5 bases at V and 0 bases at J, leaving 13 bases unmatched. The CDR3 consists of 18 residues. The CDR3 loop reads CASSLQGVPLYSNQPQHF. In nucleotides, the CDR3 is TGTGCCAGCAGTCTTCAGGGGGTACCCCTTTATAGCAATCAGCCCCAGCATTTT.

The chain carries TRBV12-3 or TRBV12-4 and TRBJ1-2, with 7 bases that match TRBD1. The length of the CDR3 is 14 residues. The ends lost 9 bases at V and 4 bases at J; junction bases unmatched: 11. CDR3 sequence (DNA): TGTGCCAGTCAAAGATCAGGGACAGCCTATGGCTACACCTTC. Its protein is CASQRSGTAYGYTF.

The sample holds a few counts of this clonotype. The V and J genes are TRBV6-4 and TRBJ2-1; 9 bases are a match to TRBD2. V shed 7 bases, J shed 7 bases, and the junction held 8 bases outside the gene matches. Germline V lookup: CDR1 MRHNA, CDR2 SNTAGT. The CDR3 spans 14 residues. CDR3 DNA sequence: TGTGCCAGCAAAGTGACTAGCGGAGTTAATGAGCAGTTCTTC. Amino acid sequence: CASKVTSGVNEQFF.

The chain has TRBV12-3 or TRBV12-4 and TRBJ1-1, with D perhaps matching TRBD1 (6 bases). CDR3 length: 14 residues. Trimming pared 7 bases from V and 6 bases from J, leaving 18 bases between. The CDR3: CASTHLTGLAEAFF. Written as DNA, the CDR3 is TGTGCCAGCACCCACCTCACAGGGCTCGCTGAAGCTTTCTTT.

The chain employs TRBV11-2 and TRBJ1-4; D is perhaps TRBD1 (5 bases). Germline CDR1 and CDR2: SGHAT and FQNNGV. The CDR3 is made up of 15 amino acids. V lost 5 bases to trimming and J lost 0 bases, with 10 bases between them. Here the CDR3 DNA reads TGTGCCAGCAGCCCGCGACAGTCAACTAATGAAAAACTGTTTTTT. Amino acid sequence: CASSPRQSTNEKLFF.

The chain is built from TRBV5-1 and TRBJ1-2; TRBD1 aligns across 11 bases. The germline gives CDR1 SGHRS, CDR2 YFSETQ. CDR3 length: 15 amino acids. Losses at the gene ends were 0 bases for V and 7 bases for J; bases not matched to a gene: 5. As DNA, the CDR3 is TGCGCCAGCAGCTTGGCAGGACAGGGGGCGATTGGCTACACCTTC. Protein product: CASSLAGQGAIGYTF.

For the CDR3, the DNA is TGTGCCAGTAATCAGGGGAGAGGCTACAATGAGCAGTTCTTC. Protein product: CASNQGRGYNEQFF. The chain uses TRBV19 and TRBJ2-1; perhaps TRBD1 as D (6 bases). CDR1 and CDR2 from the germline V gene are LNHDA and SQIVND (reference sequence). The CDR3 covers 14 residues. The V end lost 7 bases, the J end lost 3 bases, and 13 bases lay between the germline ends.

The chain couples TRBV20-1 to TRBJ2-1, with D possibly being TRBD2 (6 bases). Trimming stripped 6 bases from V and 4 bases from J, with 25 bases between. The germline V gene has CDR1 DFQATT and CDR2 SNEGSKA (reference sequence). The CDR3 spans 17 residues. The CDR3 sequence is CSASEGVGGGVYNEQFF. The CDR3 region has the DNA TGCAGTGCCTCCGAAGGTGTTGGGGGAGGTGTTTACAATGAGCAGTTCTTC.

The chain is built from TRBV11-1 and TRBJ2-1; TRBD2 agrees at 14 bases. The CDR3 is made up of 18 amino acids. Germline CDR1 and CDR2: SGHAT and FQDESV (reference sequence). The J segment lost 2 bases and the V segment lost 5 bases, leaving 8 bases of the junction unmatched. Written as DNA, the CDR3 is TGTGCCAGCAGCCCGACTAGCGGGAGGGCCGGGACCTACAATGAGCAGTTCTTC. It yields the protein CASSPTSGRAGTYNEQFF.

The V gene is TRBV5-1, the J gene TRBJ2-1; perhaps TRBD2 as D (6 bases). The CDR3 covers 15 residues. V lost 4 bases and J lost 7, with 18 bases in between. Per germline, CDR1 SGHRS and CDR2 YFSETQ. This chain's CDR3 is CASSAESFGRNEQFF. CDR3 sequence (DNA): TGCGCCAGCAGCGCTGAGTCCTTTGGGAGGAATGAGCAGTTCTTC. Filled out from reference TRBV5-1 and TRBJ2-1, the complete variable domain reads KAGVTQTPRYLIKTRGQQVTLSCSPISGHRSVSWYQQTPGQGLQFLFEYFSETQRNKGNFPGRFSGRQFSNSRSEMNVSTLELGDSALYLCASSAESFGRNEQFFGPGTRLTVL.

V gene TRBV5-1 combines with J gene TRBJ2-1; the D gene is possibly TRBD2 (5 bases). The V end was cut by 1 base, the J end by 6 bases, with 14 bases between. This CDR3 is built from 15 residues. Looked up from germline, CDR1 is SGHRS and CDR2 is YFSETQ. The CDR3 coding sequence is TGCGCCAGCAGCTTGCCCGGACTCAGCGGCAATGAGCAGTTCTTC. Residues: CASSLPGLSGNEQFF.

The chain uses TRBV6-1 and TRBJ2-1; possible D gene TRBD2, 5 bases. Germline CDR1 is MNHNS and CDR2 is SASEGT. V dropped 6 bases and J dropped 6 bases, with 12 bases sitting between them. The CDR3 has 13 residues. CDR3 DNA: TGTGCCAGCAGCAGAGGGCTGGCCAATGAGCAGTTCTTC. This translates into CASSRGLANEQFF.

The V and J genes are TRBV20-1 and TRBJ2-1; TRBD2 agrees at 9 bases. The CDR3 extends over 16 amino acids. The V gene end was trimmed by 6 bases and the J gene end by 0 bases; junction bases not matched to a gene: 9. Germline V gene sequence: CDR1 DFQATT, CDR2 SNEGSKA (reference sequence). The CDR3 protein is CSARMGTSHSYNEQFF. The CDR3 bases are TGCAGTGCCAGAATGGGGACTAGCCACTCCTACAATGAGCAGTTCTTC.

This clonotype showed up just a few times. The CDR3 bases are TGTGCCAGCAGTGCCGATGGAGGCTGGGAGACCCAGTACTTC. Translating it yields CASSADGGWETQYF. The rearrangement joins TRBV12-3 or TRBV12-4 to TRBJ2-5, with D possibly being TRBD2 (5 bases). CDR3 length equals 14 residues. Trimming removed 5 bases from V and 5 bases from J, with 15 bases in between.

This clonotype was found a few times. The J gene is TRBJ1-1, the V gene TRBV5-1, with D unresolved. The V gene lost 0 bases and the J gene lost 1 base, with 13 bases spanning the gap. Looked up from germline, CDR1 is SGHRS and CDR2 is YFSETQ. There are 16 residues in the CDR3. Written as DNA, the CDR3 is TGCGCCAGCAGCTTGGGAGTCGGGAGTTGGAACACTGAAGCTTTCTTT. This gives the protein CASSLGVGSWNTEAFF.

This clonotype was counted a few times. The chain employs TRBV5-1 and TRBJ1-1; D unresolved. Deletions cut 2 bases from V and 4 bases from J, with 9 bases between. The CDR3 has 13 amino acids. CDR1 and CDR2 from the germline V gene are SGHRS and YFSETQ. CDR3 DNA sequence: TGCGCCAGCAGCTTATCAGGAGTCACTGAAGCTTTCTTT. Amino acid sequence: CASSLSGVTEAFF.

This clonotype turned up a few times. V is TRBV6-5 and J is TRBJ1-2; D is perhaps TRBD1 (5 bases). The V end lost 4 bases, the J end lost 9 bases, and 21 bases lay between the germline ends. The germline V gene encodes CDR1 MNHEY and CDR2 SVGAGI. The CDR3 is 15 residues long. CDR3 bases: TGTGCCAGCAGTTCCCTGGGACCTCTACTTATTAGCTACACCTTC. Protein sequence: CASSSLGPLLISYTF.

The genes are TRBV28 and TRBJ2-7; D is unclear. The CDR3 is 15 residues long. Germline CDR1 and CDR2: MDHEN and SYDVKM. Trimming took off 2 bases at V and 3 bases at J, with 14 bases between the two ends. The chain's CDR3 is CASSLSDLGDYEQYF. The CDR3, as DNA: TGTGCCAGCAGTTTAAGTGACCTAGGAGACTACGAGCAGTACTTC.

In its sample, this clonotype was seen a few times. The rearrangement joins TRBV7-2 to TRBJ2-1; 11 bases are a match to TRBD2. V shed 7 bases, J shed 9 bases, and the junction held 11 bases outside the gene matches. This CDR3 region has 15 residues. Germline V gene lookup returns CDR1 SGHTA and CDR2 FQGNSA. The CDR3 bases are TGTGCCAGCACTAGACTAGCGGGATTGGCTGGTGAGCAGTTCTTC. Its translation is CASTRLAGLAGEQFF.

This clonotype appeared many times. This chain links TRBV12-3 or TRBV12-4 with TRBJ1-5; the D gene is possibly TRBD1 (5 bases). CDR3 length: 13 amino acids. V was clipped by 2 bases and J by 5 bases, with 7 bases between them. For the CDR3, the DNA is TGTGCCAGCAGTTTAAGGGGATATCAGCCCCAGCATTTT. This gives the protein CASSLRGYQPQHF.

The V gene is TRBV5-1, the J gene TRBJ2-1, with 9 bases matching TRBD2. V lost 0 bases, J lost 6 bases, and 4 bases stayed unmatched. Germline CDR1 and CDR2: SGHRS and YFSETQ. CDR3 length: 15 amino acids. The CDR3 is CASSLERTSVNEQFF. The CDR3, as DNA: TGCGCCAGCAGCTTGGAGAGGACTAGCGTCAATGAGCAGTTCTTC. Drawing the rest from reference TRBV5-1 and TRBJ2-1, the complete variable domain is KAGVTQTPRYLIKTRGQQVTLSCSPISGHRSVSWYQQTPGQGLQFLFEYFSETQRNKGNFPGRFSGRQFSNSRSEMNVSTLELGDSALYLCASSLERTSVNEQFFGPGTRLTVL.

This clonotype came up a few times. The chain recombines TRBV25-1 with TRBJ1-1; D is ambiguous. The CDR3 runs to 12 residues. Trimming shortened V by 3 bases and J by 4 bases, and 6 bases separated the two germline ends. Per germline, CDR1 MGHDK and CDR2 SYGVNS. In DNA, the CDR3 is TGTGCCAGCAGTGACCCACTCACTGAAGCTTTCTTT. Encoded protein: CASSDPLTEAFF.

This clonotype was counted only a few times. The V and J genes are TRBV30 and TRBJ1-5; 7 bases agree with TRBD1. The CDR3 is 16 amino acids. V trimming: 1 base; J trimming: 0 bases; junction bases outside the gene matches: 6. CDR1 and CDR2 from the germline V gene are GTSNPN and SVGIG (reference sequence). In nucleotides, the CDR3 is TGTGCCTGGAGTGAGGGACAGCTCTATAGCAATCAGCCCCAGCATTTT. This codes for CAWSEGQLYSNQPQHF.

The V call is TRBV7-8, the J call TRBJ1-4; no clear D. Trimming took off 5 bases at V and 6 bases at J, with 10 bases between the two ends. Germline V CDR1 and CDR2: SGHVS, FQNEAQ. The CDR3 has 13 amino acids. The CDR3: CASSAALDEKLFF. CDR3 DNA: TGTGCCAGCAGCGCGGCGTTGGATGAAAAACTGTTTTTT.

About this clonotype: The junction shows a germline mismatch at one end, possibly a read error. The J gene is TRBJ2-7, the V gene TRBV7-8; 11 nucleotides align to TRBD2. Germline assignment: CDR1 SGHVS and CDR2 FQNEAQ. The CDR3 spans 15 residues. The CDR3 sequence is CAGSWLAGGSVEQYF. DNA of the CDR3: TGTGCCGGCAGCTGGTTAGCGGGAGGGTCGGTCGAGCAGTACTTC.

This clonotype turned up a few times. CDR3 amino acids: CASSSTGPSGVKTQYF. CDR3 sequence (DNA): TGTGCCAGCAGTTCCACGGGACCCTCCGGCGTGAAGACCCAGTACTTC. This chain joins TRBV12-3 or TRBV12-4 and TRBJ2-5; D might be TRBD1 or TRBD2, each matching 5 bases. This CDR3 has 16 residues. Trimming removed 4 bases from V and 6 bases from J, with 21 bases in between.